A single sample gave rise to the 5 T cell receptor beta chains below, sequenced in a study of regulatory T cells in long-lasting Graves disease. Time point: newly diagnosed GD, antithyroid drugs for less than 3 months. PBMC RNA served as the TCR library source. Investigators prepared the TCR beta libraries by applying iRepertoire HTBI primers and Arm-PCR of CDR3 regions. MiXCR, run by TCRdb on the multiplex PCR reads, gives a single entry per CDR3 protein. The sample lists 450,000 to 500,000 distinct CDR3 sequences, 15% to 20% occurring once. This sample also belongs to another study, concerning T cells in Graves' hyperthyroidism and ophthalmopathy.

This sample comprised peripheral blood mononuclear cells (PBMCs), obtained at new diagnosis, from a patient treated with antithyroid drugs. These receptors came from a man aged 35 to 55 with Graves disease.

Many counts were recorded for this clonotype. This chain uses TRBV28 with TRBJ1-4; possible D gene TRBD1, 6 bases. Germline CDR1 MDHEN, CDR2 SYDVKM. CDR3 length equals 16 residues. The V end lost 6 bases, the J end lost 2 bases, and 16 bases lay between the germline ends. The CDR3 DNA reads as TGTGCCAGCAGCCCCAGAGGGGGGGGCACTAATGAAAAACTGTTTTTT. Encoded protein: CASSPRGGGTNEKLFF.

This clonotype was seen a few times. V and J are TRBV14 and TRBJ2-1; 10 nucleotides align to TRBD2. CDR3 length: 16 residues. Germline V gene sequence: CDR1 SGHDN, CDR2 FVKESK. Trimming cost V 4 bases and J 6 bases; bases outside gene matches: 9. The CDR3 nucleotides are TGTGCCAGCAGCCTACCGGGACTAGCGAGTACCAATGAGCAGTTCTTC. Amino acid sequence: CASSLPGLASTNEQFF.

In its sample, this clonotype was seen a few times. The chain uses TRBV19 and TRBJ2-7, with TRBD1 matching 9 bases. Looked up from germline, CDR1 is LNHDA and CDR2 is SQIVND (reference sequence). V gave up 5 bases and J gave up 2 bases; unmatched junction bases: 7. This CDR3 comprises 15 residues. The CDR3 bases are TGTGCCAGTAGTGATACCGGGACAGGGACCTACGAGCAGTACTTC. It encodes CASSDTGTGTYEQYF.

The V and J genes are TRBV7-2 and TRBJ2-7; 14 bases agree with TRBD2. Germline CDR1 SGHTA, CDR2 FQGNSA. The CDR3 covers 16 residues. Unmatched junction bases numbered 9, after V lost 5 bases and J lost 6 bases. The CDR3 loop reads CASSEYPGLAGAEQYF. The CDR3 DNA is TGTGCCAGCAGCGAATACCCGGGACTAGCGGGAGCCGAGCAGTACTTC.

Many counts were recorded for this clonotype. The V gene is TRBV28, the J gene TRBJ1-6, with D perhaps matching TRBD1 (5 bases). CDR1 and CDR2 from the germline V gene are MDHEN and SYDVKM. V was trimmed by 2 bases and J by 6 bases, leaving 8 bases between them. This CDR3 has 14 amino acids. The CDR3 loop is CASSLRTSNSPLHF. The CDR3 DNA follows: TGTGCCAGCAGTTTACGGACAAGTAATTCACCCCTCCACTTT.